The rows below give T cell receptor beta chains drawn from one sample of a study of blood T cell repertoires in COVID-19. Some clones are missing from TCRdb's copy, which holds only in-frame ones; the method was immunoSEQ multiplex PCR. The profile shows over 130,000 clones, 65% to 85% of them singletons. The sample comprised peripheral blood. Source of these receptors: a woman in her sixties with acute or convalescent COVID-19. The CDR3 runs from the conserved cysteine through the conserved F or W. Each record gives: clone size, J gene, D gene, CDR3 length, V gene, CDR3 protein, CDR3 DNA. A D gene is named only where the DNA matches it firmly. Clone size is shown for a subset of rows, as once, few, many or a class of expanded clone.

size: .
J: TRBJ2-2
D: .
length: 15
V: TRBV18
CDR3: CASSPTVSLTGELFF
DNA: TGTGCCAGCTCCCCGACAGTGTCTTTGACCGGGGAGCTGTTTTTT

size: .
J: TRBJ2-3
D: .
length: 15
V: TRBV9
CDR3: CASSVALGGTDTQYF
DNA: TGTGCCAGCAGCGTAGCACTTGGAGGCACAGATACGCAGTATTTT

size: .
J: TRBJ2-7
D: TRBD1
length: 14
V: TRBV3-1/TRBV3-2
CDR3: CASSSGTGAKEQYF
DNA: TGTGCCAGCAGCTCCGGGACAGGGGCGAAAGAGCAGTACTTC

size: .
J: TRBJ2-7
D: .
length: 13
V: TRBV7-8
CDR3: CASQPEASYEQYF
DNA: TGTGCCAGCCAACCAGAAGCGTCCTACGAGCAGTACTTC

size: .
J: TRBJ1-3
D: TRBD1
length: 14
V: TRBV28
CDR3: CATASGQAGDTIYF
DNA: TGTGCCACCGCCTCAGGACAGGCGGGTGACACCATATATTTT

size: .
J: TRBJ2-5
D: .
length: 15
V: TRBV7-9
CDR3: CASSYPEGLGETQYF
DNA: TGTGCCAGCAGCTATCCAGAGGGTTTAGGGGAGACCCAGTACTTC

size: .
J: TRBJ2-5
D: TRBD2
length: 15
V: TRBV7-9
CDR3: CASSLIRAGEETQYF
DNA: TGTGCCAGCAGCTTAATCCGGGCGGGGGAAGAGACCCAGTACTTC

size: .
J: TRBJ2-7
D: .
length: 13
V: TRBV14
CDR3: CASSETENYEQYF
DNA: TGTGCCAGCAGCGAGACAGAGAACTACGAGCAGTACTTC

size: .
J: TRBJ2-7
D: TRBD2
length: 15
V: TRBV7-3
CDR3: CASSFDSGVRGEQYF
DNA: TGTGCCAGCAGCTTTGATAGCGGGGTTAGAGGGGAGCAGTACTTC

size: .
J: TRBJ1-2
D: TRBD1
length: 13
V: TRBV4-1
CDR3: CASSQGTGYGYTF
DNA: TGCGCCAGCAGCCAAGGGACAGGTTATGGCTACACCTTC

size: .
J: TRBJ1-6
D: .
length: 15
V: TRBV4-1
CDR3: CASSQGLWPNSPLHF
DNA: TGCGCCAGCAGCCAAGGACTATGGCCCAATTCACCCCTCCACTTT

size: .
J: TRBJ2-7
D: TRBD1
length: 14
V: TRBV28
CDR3: CASSLAGGAGWQYF
DNA: TGTGCCAGCAGTTTGGCAGGGGGCGCGGGATGGCAGTACTTC

size: .
J: TRBJ2-2
D: .
length: 14
V: TRBV7-2
CDR3: CASRTIADTGELFF
DNA: TGTGCCAGCAGGACCATAGCGGACACCGGGGAGCTGTTTTTT

size: .
J: TRBJ1-2
D: TRBD1
length: 16
V: TRBV4-1
CDR3: CASSFIPGQQVGGYTF
DNA: TGCGCCAGCAGCTTCATCCCGGGACAGCAGGTTGGGGGCTACACCTTC

size: .
J: TRBJ2-5
D: TRBD2
length: 23
V: TRBV6-6
CDR3: CASSLNEACGGEGSIWIQETQYF
DNA: TGTGCCAGCAGTCTCAACGAGGCATGTGGCGGGGAGGGCTCTATTTGGATCCAAGAGACCCAGTACTTC

size: .
J: TRBJ1-1
D: .
length: 14
V: TRBV5-1
CDR3: CASSLEGVYTEAFF
DNA: TGCGCCAGCAGCTTGGAGGGGGTTTACACTGAAGCTTTCTTT

size: .
J: TRBJ2-7
D: .
length: 14
V: TRBV20-1
CDR3: CSASGLGSTYEQYF
DNA: TGCAGTGCTAGTGGCCTCGGGAGCACCTACGAGCAGTACTTC

size: .
J: TRBJ2-1
D: .
length: 13
V: TRBV11-2
CDR3: CASRALASGEQFF
DNA: TGTGCCAGCAGAGCGCTGGCAAGCGGTGAGCAGTTCTTC

size: .
J: TRBJ2-7
D: .
length: 12
V: TRBV6-2/TRBV6-3
CDR3: CASSYTLYEQYF
DNA: TGTGCCAGCAGTTACACACTATACGAGCAGTACTTC

size: few
J: TRBJ1-2
D: TRBD1
length: 12
V: TRBV28
CDR3: CASKQGAYGYTF
DNA: TGTGCCAGCAAACAGGGGGCCTATGGCTACACCTTC

size: .
J: TRBJ2-3
D: TRBD1
length: 15
V: TRBV18
CDR3: CASSARTGTTDTQYF
DNA: TGTGCCAGCTCAGCCCGGACAGGGACCACAGATACGCAGTATTTT

size: few
J: TRBJ1-2
D: .
length: 19
V: TRBV2
CDR3: CASRGLGAIPILTNYGYTF
DNA: TGTGCCAGCAGAGGGTTGGGGGCCATACCGATACTAACTAACTATGGCTACACCTTC

size: .
J: TRBJ2-1
D: .
length: 14
V: TRBV11-2
CDR3: CASSLVGSVDEQFF
DNA: TGTGCCAGCAGCTTAGTGGGCAGTGTGGATGAGCAGTTCTTC

size: .
J: TRBJ1-2
D: .
length: 15
V: TRBV9
CDR3: CASSVDPGDNGGYTF
DNA: TGTGCCAGCAGCGTAGACCCAGGGGATAATGGGGGCTACACCTTC

size: few
J: TRBJ2-2
D: TRBD1
length: 14
V: TRBV11-3
CDR3: CASSGITGTAELFF
DNA: TGTGCCAGCAGCGGGATAACCGGGACAGCGGAGCTGTTTTTT

size: .
J: TRBJ1-6
D: TRBD1
length: 14
V: TRBV7-2
CDR3: CASSFQGAGSPLHF
DNA: TGTGCCAGCAGCTTCCAGGGGGCGGGTTCACCCCTCCACTTT

size: once
J: TRBJ2-1
D: TRBD2
length: 15
V: TRBV6-6
CDR3: CASNKLAGGYNEQFF
DNA: TGTGCCAGCAACAAGCTAGCGGGAGGATACAATGAGCAGTTCTTC

size: .
J: TRBJ2-1
D: TRBD2
length: 17
V: TRBV7-9
CDR3: CASSLGLRLAGVPEQFF
DNA: TGTGCCAGCAGCTTAGGACTTAGACTAGCGGGAGTCCCTGAGCAGTTCTTC

size: .
J: TRBJ2-1
D: .
length: 14
V: TRBV9
CDR3: CASSAGRDYNEQFF
DNA: TGTGCCAGCAGCGCCGGTCGGGACTACAATGAGCAGTTCTTC

size: .
J: TRBJ1-4
D: TRBD1
length: 15
V: TRBV6-4
CDR3: CASSATTGENEKLFF
DNA: TGTGCCAGCAGTGCCACGACAGGGGAAAATGAAAAACTGTTTTTT

size: .
J: TRBJ1-1
D: TRBD1
length: 15
V: TRBV24-1
CDR3: CATSDTGQGGTEAFF
DNA: TGTGCCACCAGTGACACGGGACAGGGGGGAACTGAAGCTTTCTTT

size: .
J: TRBJ2-4
D: .
length: 11
V: TRBV25-1
CDR3: CASSELGIQYF
DNA: TGTGCCAGCAGTGAACTAGGCATTCAGTACTTC